Each of the 21 T cell receptor beta chains below was sequenced from the same sample in a study of shared clonotypes between healthy human individuals. TCRdb keeps only in-frame clones here, not all; method: immunoSEQ multiplex PCR. Of roughly 510,000 clones in the sample, nearly 80% were seen once. The sample taken for sequencing was PBMCs. The receptors derive from a middle-aged woman in good health. Some clones in this sample may be carry-over from other donors' samples.

The chain uses TRBV11-2 and TRBJ2-1; no firm D call. The CDR3 is made up of 12 amino acids. CDR1 and CDR2 from the germline V gene are SGHAT and FQNNGV. V gave up 5 bases and J gave up 6 bases, with 8 bases separating them. The CDR3: CASSQGSNEQFF. Written as DNA, the CDR3 is TGTGCCAGCAGCCAAGGAAGCAATGAGCAGTTCTTC.

The V gene is TRBV2, the J gene TRBJ1-1; D not certain. Germline CDR1 and CDR2: SNHLY and FYNNEI. V lost 4 bases, J lost 3 bases, and 3 bases lay in between. The CDR3 covers 11 residues. The CDR3 DNA is TGTGCCAGCAGTGGGTACACTGAAGCTTTCTTT. Amino acids: CASSGYTEAFF. Using reference TRBV2 and TRBJ1-1 for the parts outside the CDR3, the full variable domain is EPEVTQTPSHQVTQMGQEVILRCVPISNHLYFYWYRQILGQKVEFLVSFYNNEISEKSEIFDDQFSVERPDGSNFTLKIRSTKLEDSAMYFCASSGYTEAFFGQGTRLTVV.

The chain employs TRBV5-6 and TRBJ2-7; 13 nucleotides agree with TRBD2. CDR1 SGHDT and CDR2 YYEEEE come from the germline V gene. The CDR3 length is 15 residues. J was trimmed by 2 bases and V by 5 bases; bases with no gene match: 4. The CDR3 DNA is TGTGCCAGCAGTCAACTAGCGGGAGGGGCCTACGAGCAGTACTTC. It encodes CASSQLAGGAYEQYF.

In this sample, this clone turned up a few times. J is TRBJ2-1 and V is TRBV30; the match to TRBD2 covers 13 bases. V shed 2 bases, J shed 8 bases, and the junction held 6 bases outside the gene matches. CDR3 size: 15 residues. Germline CDR1 is GTSNPN and CDR2 is SVGIG (reference sequence). For the CDR3, the DNA is TGTGCCTGGAGTTTTGGACTAGCGGGAGAATATGAGCAGTTCTTC. It codes for CAWSFGLAGEYEQFF.

The chain employs TRBV10-3 and TRBJ1-2; 10 bases align to TRBD1. The CDR3 has 13 amino acids. CDR1 and CDR2 from the germline V gene are ENHRY and SYGVKD. V was pared by 9 bases and J by 8 bases, with 9 bases of the junction left unmatched. CDR3 in amino acids: CAIQTGGEWGYTF. The CDR3 DNA reads as TGTGCCATTCAGACAGGGGGCGAGTGGGGCTACACCTTC.

The genes are TRBV7-8 and TRBJ2-3; D is undetermined. The CDR3 has 14 amino acids. The V gene's germline CDR1 is SGHVS and CDR2 FQNEAQ. Trimming took off 3 bases at V and 1 base at J, with 8 bases between the two ends. The CDR3 DNA reads TGTGCCAGCAGCTTCGGACCAGGCACAGATACGCAGTATTTT. Translation gives CASSFGPGTDTQYF.

The chain links TRBV7-9 to TRBJ1-1; D is possibly TRBD1 (5 bases). This CDR3 comprises 13 residues. The V gene lost 5 bases and the J gene lost 3 bases, with 10 bases spanning the gap. Per germline, CDR1 SEHNR and CDR2 FQNEAQ (reference sequence). The CDR3 DNA sequence: TGTGCCAGCAGCCTATGGGGGGACACTGAAGCTTTCTTT. This encodes CASSLWGDTEAFF.

The chain carries TRBV7-2 and TRBJ2-5, with a possible D match to TRBD1 (5 bases). CDR3 length: 13 amino acids. Trimming took off 4 bases at V and 2 bases at J, with 8 bases between the two ends. Germline V gives CDR1 SGHTA, CDR2 FQGNSA. CDR3 residues: CASSSDSQETQYF. Here the CDR3 DNA reads TGTGCCAGCAGCTCAGACAGTCAAGAGACCCAGTACTTC. Together with reference TRBV7-2 and TRBJ2-5, the CDR3 gives the full variable domain: GAGVSQSPSNKVTEKGKDVELRCDPISGHTALYWYRQSLGQGLEFLIYFQGNSAPDKSGLPSDRFSAERTGGSVSTLTIQRTQQEDSAVYLCASSSDSQETQYFGPGTRLLVL.

The chain links TRBV21-1 to TRBJ2-1; the table names TRBD2, a call not compared with the DNA. TRBV21-1 is flagged as a pseudogene. The CDR3 totals 17 residues. Here the CDR3 reads CASSKRLGREGDNEQFF. The DNA for the CDR3 is TGTGCCAGCAGCAAGAGGCTAGGGCGGGAGGGCGACAATGAGCAGTTCTTC.

This chain connects TRBV19 to TRBJ2-7; 8 nucleotides line up with TRBD1. J was trimmed by 9 bases and V by 1 base; bases with no gene match: 11. Germline values: CDR1 LNHDA, CDR2 SQIVND (reference sequence). The CDR3 loop spans 15 amino acids. The CDR3 region is CASSIGVGQEFLQYF. The CDR3 region has the DNA TGTGCCAGTAGTATAGGTGTGGGACAGGAATTTCTGCAGTACTTC.

The chain carries TRBV30 and TRBJ1-3; tentative D call: TRBD1 (6 bases). V was shortened by 8 bases and J by 2 bases, with 19 bases between the two germline ends. Germline loops: CDR1 GTSNPN, CDR2 SVGIG (reference sequence). The length of the CDR3 is 15 residues. The CDR3 nucleotides are TGTGCCCGCTCGGATTTGGGGGGCGCTGGAAACACCATATATTTT. Translated: CARSDLGGAGNTIYF.

The V and J genes are TRBV19 and TRBJ1-5, with D unclear. The CDR3 extends over 13 amino acids. Germline V lookup: CDR1 LNHDA, CDR2 SQIVND (reference sequence). V lost 3 bases and J lost 6, with 9 bases in between. For the CDR3, the DNA is TGTGCCAGTAGTATCCGGGAGGCTCAGCCCCAGCATTTT. Translated, it gives CASSIREAQPQHF.

This chain connects TRBV28 to TRBJ1-1; no clear D. Germline CDR1 is MDHEN and CDR2 is SYDVKM. This CDR3 region has 13 residues. The V end lost 2 bases, the J end lost 0 bases, and 4 bases lay between the germline ends. Here the CDR3 DNA reads TGTGCCAGCAGTTTAGTACTGAACACTGAAGCTTTCTTT. This translates into CASSLVLNTEAFF.

The sample holds one count of this clone. This chain uses TRBV7-2 with TRBJ2-3; TRBD2 agrees at 7 bases. Trimming took 3 bases from V and 4 from J; bases not matched to a gene: 4. Germline-derived CDR1 and CDR2 are SGHTA and FQGNSA. This CDR3 region has 14 residues. The CDR3 region has the DNA TGTGCCAGCAGCTTGGGCGGGAGAGCAGATACGCAGTATTTT. Translating it yields CASSLGGRADTQYF.

The J gene is TRBJ1-3, the V gene TRBV18; D not certain. Germline values: CDR1 KGHSH, CDR2 LQKENI. V gave up 0 bases and J gave up 0 bases, with 12 bases separating them. The CDR3 covers 17 residues. CDR3 loop: CASSPPYRESSGNTIYF. The CDR3 nucleotides are TGTGCCAGCTCACCACCGTATCGTGAGAGCTCTGGAAACACCATATATTTT.

In its sample, this clone is medium-sized. The V and J genes are TRBV14 and TRBJ2-1, with 9 nucleotides matching TRBD2. Germline V gives CDR1 SGHDN, CDR2 FVKESK. V shed 0 bases and J 8 bases; nucleotides not matched to a gene: 5. The CDR3 has 15 residues. The CDR3 spells CASSQDQREAHEQFF. CDR3 coding DNA: TGTGCCAGCAGCCAAGATCAGCGGGAGGCCCATGAGCAGTTCTTC.

This rearrangement joins TRBV19 to TRBJ2-2; D may be TRBD2 (6 bases). Trimming left V 5 bases short and J 3 bases short, with 19 bases between. The germline gives CDR1 LNHDA, CDR2 SQIVND (reference sequence). The CDR3 totals 17 residues. CDR3 coding DNA: TGTGCCAGTAGTTCAGACGGGGGAGGAATTTACACCGGGGAGCTGTTTTTT. The encoded protein is CASSSDGGGIYTGELFF.

In DNA, the CDR3 is TGTGCCTGGAAGAGAGTAGCGGCCGGGGAGCTGTTTTTT. Its protein product is CAWKRVAAGELFF. The genes are TRBV30 and TRBJ2-2, with D perhaps matching TRBD2 (6 bases). The V end was cut by 4 bases, the J end by 6 bases, with 12 bases between. The CDR3 is 13 residues long. CDR1 and CDR2 from the germline V gene are GTSNPN and SVGIG (reference sequence).

The V call is TRBV19, the J call TRBJ2-7; D tentatively reads TRBD1 or TRBD2 (5 bases each). CDR1 and CDR2 from the germline V gene are LNHDA and SQIVND (reference sequence). The germline V and J ends were trimmed by 4 bases and 4 bases, with 14 bases remaining between them. CDR3 size: 14 residues. CDR3 sequence: CASSNRDGKYEQYF. The CDR3 region has the DNA TGTGCCAGTAGTAACCGGGACGGAAAGTACGAGCAGTACTTC.

The gene calls are TRBV30 and TRBJ2-1; 8 nucleotides agree with TRBD2. The CDR3 covers 14 residues. Germline loops: CDR1 GTSNPN, CDR2 SVGIG (reference sequence). Trimming at V came to 3 bases and at J to 9 bases, leaving 10 bases not matched to a gene. The CDR3 nucleotides are TGTGCCTGGAGCGGAAAGCGGGAGAAGCTTGAGCAGTTCTTC. It translates to CAWSGKREKLEQFF.

The genes are TRBV5-1 and TRBJ1-4; TRBD1 matches at 9 bases. The CDR3 has 15 residues. V lost 3 bases and J lost 7; bases outside the gene matches: 7. Germline lookup yields CDR1 SGHRS and CDR2 YFSETQ. The CDR3 reads CASSYTGGAGEKLFF. The CDR3 DNA is TGCGCCAGCAGCTATACAGGGGGCGCGGGTGAAAAACTGTTTTTT.